This T cell receptor beta chain emerged from a study of tumor-infiltrating lymphocytes in localized non-small cell lung cancer. As for the study in general: Tumor tissue and non-adjacent uninvolved lung came from each patient.

In its sample, this clone was seen a few times. Its target is unknown. Findings of the study overall: No link was found between tumor T-cell fraction and recurrence-free survival. Tumors had more T cell infiltration than uninvolved lung, per TCRbeta sequencing and CD3 counts. Available tissue quantity limited TCR sequencing to a patient subset.

The germline V gene has CDR1 SGHRS and CDR2 YFSETQ. CDR3 size: 14 residues. V was cut by 0 bases and J by 7 bases, with 8 bases left in between. The table came from immunoSEQ multiplex PCR; TCRdb's copy has only in-frame clones and leaves some out. There are 20,000 or so clones in the sample; around 67% occur only once, and under 6.5% lies in the top ten. This receptor was obtained from a human donor with non-small cell lung cancer. This chain links TRBV5-1 with TRBJ1-6; the D is unclear. Sequencing used lung tumor tissue. The CDR3 nucleotides are TGCGCCAGCAGCTTGGGGGAGAGCAATTCACCCCTCCACTTT. This sequence encodes CASSLGESNSPLHF.